Each of the 31 T cell receptor beta chains below was sequenced from the same sample in a study of cytomegalovirus exposure and HLA in healthy donors. Both 60 Vbeta primers and 13 Jbeta primers went into the PCR. TCRdb keeps only in-frame clones here, not all; method: immunoSEQ multiplex PCR. This sample lists over 100,000 clones; its ten largest clones have more than 1.5%. Sequenced material: PBMCs. These receptors were obtained from a middle-aged woman in good health and CMV-seropositive.

The chain joins TRBV7-3 to TRBJ1-1; D gene unclear. V gave up 0 bases and J gave up 6 bases, with 8 bases separating them. The CDR3 covers 13 residues. The germline V gene encodes CDR1 SGHTA and CDR2 FQGTGA. DNA for the CDR3: TGTGCCAGCAGCTTAACAGGGAGGGCTGAAGCTTTCTTT. This encodes CASSLTGRAEAFF.

This chain uses TRBV7-8 with TRBJ2-3; D is unclear. Germline CDR1 SGHVS, CDR2 FQNEAQ. CDR3 length: 15 amino acids. V was clipped by 0 bases and J by 2 bases, with 9 bases between them. The CDR3 spells CASSLAGGDTDTQYF. For the CDR3, the DNA is TGTGCCAGCAGCTTAGCAGGCGGAGACACAGATACGCAGTATTTT.

The V call is TRBV9, the J call TRBJ2-7; D unclear. Trimming shortened V by 2 bases and J by 2 bases, and 11 bases separated the two germline ends. Germline V gene data show CDR1 as SGDLS and CDR2 as YYNGEE. The CDR3 has 14 amino acids. The CDR3 region is CASSVGRSPYEQYF. As DNA, the CDR3 is TGTGCCAGCAGCGTTGGGCGAAGCCCCTACGAGCAGTACTTC. Variable domain in full (rest from reference TRBV9 and TRBJ2-7): DSGVTQTPKHLITATGQRVTLRCSPRSGDLSVYWYQQSLDQGLQFLIQYYNGEERAKGNILERFSAQQFPDLHSELNLSSLELGDSALYFCASSVGRSPYEQYFGPGTRLTVT.

The chain is built from TRBV9 and TRBJ2-1; tentative D call: TRBD2 (5 bases). The CDR3 sequence is 14 residues long. Trimming cost V 0 bases and J 5 bases, with 9 bases left between them. Looked up from germline, CDR1 is SGDLS and CDR2 is YYNGEE. The CDR3 region has the DNA TGTGCCAGCAGCGTAGCGGGAAACAACAATGAGCAGTTCTTC. Translated: CASSVAGNNNEQFF.

The chain joins TRBV4-1 to TRBJ2-1; the match to TRBD2 covers 8 bases. The CDR3 is made up of 16 amino acids. The junction had 9 bases not matched to a gene; V was cut back by 1 base and J by 7 bases. Germline CDR1 reads MGHRA; CDR2 reads YSYEKL. The CDR3 DNA follows: TGCGCCAGCAGCCAAGTTAGAAGCGGGAGTTTGAATGAGCAGTTCTTC. This encodes CASSQVRSGSLNEQFF.

About this clone: In the same sample, other DNA sequences code for this CDR3. The chain has TRBV7-9 and TRBJ1-1; 7 nucleotides line up with TRBD1. The junction had 3 bases not matched to a gene; V was cut back by 2 bases and J by 3 bases. The CDR3 has 14 amino acids. CDR1 and CDR2 from the germline V gene are SEHNR and FQNEAQ (reference sequence). The CDR3 protein is CASSLRGQDTEAFF. CDR3 DNA: TGTGCCAGCAGCTTAAGGGGGCAGGACACTGAAGCTTTCTTT.

V is TRBV7-2 and J is TRBJ1-1; a possible D gene is TRBD1 (5 bases). The CDR3 covers 13 residues. Trimming took 2 bases from V and 4 from J, leaving 8 bases between them. Germline-derived CDR1 and CDR2 are SGHTA and FQGNSA. In DNA form, the CDR3 reads TGTGCCAGCAGCTTAAGGAGGGGCACTGAAGCTTTCTTT. This translates into CASSLRRGTEAFF.

The rearrangement joins TRBV2 to TRBJ1-5, with D possibly TRBD1 on 6 matching bases. V dropped 6 bases and J dropped 1 base, with 16 bases sitting between them. CDR1 is SNHLY and CDR2 is FYNNEI in the germline V gene. This CDR3 comprises 16 residues. For the CDR3, the DNA is TGTGCCAGCAGAATGGGGGCAGGGACGAGCAATCAGCCCCAGCATTTT. It translates to CASRMGAGTSNQPQHF.

This sequence joins TRBV27 and TRBJ2-7, with TRBD2 matching 7 bases. Germline V gene sequence: CDR1 MNHEY, CDR2 SMNVEV (reference sequence). The CDR3 has 18 amino acids. Trimming cost V 3 bases and J 3 bases; bases outside gene matches: 17. CDR3 bases: TGTGCCAGCAGTTTGAGAGGGAGCGGGACCGTGGACCTCTACGAGCAGTACTTC. It is translated as CASSLRGSGTVDLYEQYF.

The chain recombines TRBV6-6 with TRBJ1-4, with 7 bases matching TRBD1. The junction had 4 bases not matched to a gene; V was cut back by 5 bases and J by 4 bases. The CDR3 has 14 amino acids. Germline V gives CDR1 MNHNY, CDR2 SVGAGI (reference sequence). In DNA form, the CDR3 reads TGTGCCAGCAGTGACAGGGCCGTTAATGAAAAACTGTTTTTT. This gives the protein CASSDRAVNEKLFF.

The chain is built from TRBV10-3 and TRBJ2-3; 8 positions agree with TRBD2. V dropped 10 bases and J dropped 5; count of bases not matched to a gene: 14. Germline assignment: CDR1 ENHRY and CDR2 SYGVKD. This CDR3 has 15 residues. The CDR3 DNA follows: TGTGCCACCCTCTCCCAGCGGGAGTTAGGAGATACGCAGTATTTT. Its translation: CATLSQRELGDTQYF.

The chain combines TRBV5-4 with TRBJ1-6; maybe TRBD1 (6 bases). The length of the CDR3 is 17 residues. Deletions cut 3 bases from V and 10 bases from J, with 23 bases between. CDR1 and CDR2 (germline): SGHNT, YYREEE (reference sequence). CDR3 region: CASSSLRGGEERSPLHF. CDR3 DNA: TGTGCCAGCAGCTCCTTAAGGGGGGGAGAAGAACGCTCACCCCTCCACTTT.

V and J are TRBV19 and TRBJ2-7; D possibly corresponds to TRBD2 (5 bases). CDR1 is LNHDA, CDR2 SQIVND, per germline (reference sequence). The ends were cut back, 4 bases at V and 7 bases at J, with 8 bases in the middle. This CDR3 region has 11 residues. In DNA, the CDR3 is TGTGCCAGTAGTAGGGGAGTAGAGCAGTACTTC. This sequence encodes CASSRGVEQYF.

The chain joins TRBV1 to TRBJ2-1; TRBD1, the D gene given by the table, was not confirmed from the DNA. TRBV1 is marked as a pseudogene. There are 13 residues in the CDR3. The CDR3 sequence: CTSSQTRDNEQFF. The CDR3 nucleotides are TGCACCAGCAGCCAGACCAGGGACAATGAGCAGTTCTTC.

The chain links TRBV5-1 to TRBJ2-3; weak D call: TRBD1 (6 bases). The CDR3 extends over 13 amino acids. V lost 8 bases and J 6 bases, leaving 16 bases between the germline ends. Germline CDR1 is SGHRS and CDR2 is YFSETQ. The CDR3 bases are TGCGCCAGTAGGACAGCCATTCTGGATACGCAGTATTTT. It translates to CASRTAILDTQYF.

The rearrangement links TRBV11-2 to TRBJ1-5; no clear D gene. The CDR3 has 16 residues. Trimming took 5 bases from V and 5 from J, leaving 19 bases between them. Germline values: CDR1 SGHAT, CDR2 FQNNGV. The CDR3 loop reads CASSQSGLPGDQPQHF. The CDR3 coding sequence is TGTGCCAGCAGCCAAAGCGGCTTACCTGGGGATCAGCCCCAGCATTTT.

V is TRBV18 and J is TRBJ2-5; 11 nucleotides line up with TRBD2. The CDR3 extends over 17 amino acids. Germline CDR1 reads KGHSH; CDR2 reads LQKENI. V shed 6 bases, J shed 0 bases, and the junction held 9 bases outside the gene matches. In DNA, the CDR3 is TGTGCCAGCTCGCCTCTAGCGGGAGGTCTGTACCAAGAGACCCAGTACTTC. It encodes CASSPLAGGLYQETQYF. The full variable domain, with the rest looked up from reference TRBV18 and TRBJ2-5, is NAGVMQNPRHLVRRRGQEARLRCSPMKGHSHVYWYRQLPEEGLKFMVYLQKENIIDESGMPKERFSAEFPKEGPSILRIQQVVRGDSAAYFCASSPLAGGLYQETQYFGPGTRLLVL.

V usage is TRBV7-9 and J usage is TRBJ2-5; 7 bases agree with TRBD1. Per the germline V gene, CDR1 is SEHNR and CDR2 is FQNEAQ (reference sequence). The length of the CDR3 is 14 residues. With V trimmed by 5 bases and J by 4 bases, 7 bases remained unmatched. The CDR3 sequence is CASSPPTGRETQYF. The DNA of the CDR3 is TGTGCCAGCAGCCCTCCGACAGGGCGAGAGACCCAGTACTTC.

The chain joins TRBV6-1 to TRBJ1-5; D is possibly TRBD1 (5 bases). Trimming left V 2 bases short and J 4 bases short, with 9 bases between. This CDR3 contains 14 residues. The germline gives CDR1 MNHNS, CDR2 SASEGT. For the CDR3, the DNA is TGTGCCAGCAGTGAAAATCGGGGGAATCAGCCCCAGCATTTT. This codes for CASSENRGNQPQHF.

The V and J genes are TRBV4-1 and TRBJ2-5; D may be TRBD1 (5 bases). V dropped 4 bases and J dropped 13 bases, with 16 bases sitting between them. Germline assignment: CDR1 MGHRA and CDR2 YSYEKL. This CDR3 contains 12 residues. CDR3 sequence (DNA): TGCGCCAGCAGCCCAGAACAGGTGACTCTGTACTTC. Translated: CASSPEQVTLYF.

The chain couples TRBV30 to TRBJ1-4; D is perhaps TRBD1 (5 bases). Trimming removed 6 bases from V and 10 bases from J, with 18 bases in between. This CDR3 comprises 13 residues. Germline-derived CDR1 and CDR2 are GTSNPN and SVGIG (reference sequence). CDR3 sequence (DNA): TGTGCCTGTATGACCTCCGGGGGTGGAAAACTGTTTTTT. Amino acids: CACMTSGGGKLFF.

The chain employs TRBV5-1 and TRBJ2-2; 7 bases are shared with TRBD1. Germline CDR1 reads SGHRS; CDR2 reads YFSETQ. The CDR3 has 15 residues. The V gene end was trimmed by 2 bases and the J gene end by 4 bases; junction bases not matched to a gene: 5. CDR3 in amino acids: CASSLSAGGTGELFF. The CDR3 DNA reads as TGCGCCAGCAGCTTATCGGCAGGGGGCACCGGGGAGCTGTTTTTT.

CDR3 region: CASSSREGAFTEAFF. In nucleotides, the CDR3 is TGTGCCAGCAGCAGCCGAGAGGGGGCTTTCACTGAAGCTTTCTTT. The chain combines TRBV9 with TRBJ1-1; 7 nucleotides match TRBD1. The germline CDR1 and CDR2 sequences are SGDLS and YYNGEE. V shed 4 bases, J shed 4 bases, and the junction held 10 bases outside the gene matches. This CDR3 has 15 amino acids.

The V call is TRBV18, the J call TRBJ2-7; 10 nucleotides agree with TRBD1. J lost 6 bases, V lost 5 bases, and 7 bases had no gene match. The CDR3 runs to 14 residues. CDR1 is KGHSH and CDR2 is LQKENI in the germline V gene. The chain's CDR3 is CASSSTGGASEQYF. CDR3 sequence (DNA): TGTGCCAGCTCATCGACAGGGGGCGCGAGCGAGCAGTACTTC.

Comments on this clone: The germline gene is not matched at one end of the junction; a read error may be the cause. The rearrangement joins TRBV6-5 to TRBJ1-5; D possibly corresponds to TRBD1 (6 bases). The CDR3 has 13 amino acids. Germline V gives CDR1 MNHEY, CDR2 SVGAGI. The CDR3 sequence is CAGSNRENQPQHF. DNA for the CDR3: TGTGCCGGCAGCAACAGGGAGAATCAGCCCCAGCATTTT.

This chain links TRBV5-1 with TRBJ2-7, with 7 bases identical to TRBD2. With 5 bases clipped from V and 3 bases from J, the junction kept 5 bases outside the gene matches. Per the germline V gene, CDR1 is SGHRS and CDR2 is YFSETQ. This CDR3 spans 13 amino acids. The CDR3 here is CASRRLADYEQYF. The CDR3 DNA reads TGCGCCAGCAGGAGGCTAGCGGACTACGAGCAGTACTTC. Full variable domain (rest looked up from reference TRBV5-1 and TRBJ2-7): KAGVTQTPRYLIKTRGQQVTLSCSPISGHRSVSWYQQTPGQGLQFLFEYFSETQRNKGNFPGRFSGRQFSNSRSEMNVSTLELGDSALYLCASRRLADYEQYFGPGTRLTVT.

The chain employs TRBV18 and TRBJ2-7, with TRBD1 matching over 11 bases. This CDR3 is 14 amino acids long. Germline trimming cut 3 bases from V and 4 bases from J; bases unmatched to any gene: 2. Germline V gene lookup returns CDR1 KGHSH and CDR2 LQKENI. The CDR3 loop is CASSPGTGGYEQYF. As DNA, the CDR3 is TGTGCCAGCTCACCCGGGACAGGGGGGTACGAGCAGTACTTC. Drawing the rest from reference TRBV18 and TRBJ2-7, the complete variable domain is NAGVMQNPRHLVRRRGQEARLRCSPMKGHSHVYWYRQLPEEGLKFMVYLQKENIIDESGMPKERFSAEFPKEGPSILRIQQVVRGDSAAYFCASSPGTGGYEQYFGPGTRLTVT.

The V gene is TRBV6-1, the J gene TRBJ2-5; TRBD1 agrees at 8 bases. This CDR3 spans 15 amino acids. The junction had 14 bases not matched to a gene; V was cut back by 3 bases and J by 11 bases. Germline CDR1 MNHNS, CDR2 SASEGT. The CDR3 sequence: CASSEWTGRTMEQYF. CDR3 sequence (DNA): TGTGCCAGCAGTGAGTGGACAGGGCGGACAATGGAGCAGTACTTC.

The chain uses TRBV6-1 and TRBJ1-5; TRBD1 matches 7 bases. Germline values: CDR1 MNHNS, CDR2 SASEGT. The CDR3 covers 16 residues. Trimming cost V 2 bases and J 3 bases; bases outside gene matches: 7. DNA for the CDR3: TGTGCCAGCAGTGAATTGCCAGACAGGGCCAATCAGCCCCAGCATTTT. This encodes CASSELPDRANQPQHF.

With regard to this clone: Relative to the germline gene, one junction end is altered; a read error may explain this. Different DNA sequences within this sample yield the same CDR3. V gene TRBV10-3 combines with J gene TRBJ2-2; 13 bases are shared with TRBD2. The CDR3 runs 14 residues. CDR1 and CDR2 (germline): ENHRY, SYGVKD. As DNA, the CDR3 is TGTGCCATCACGGGACTAGCGGGGTCTGGGGAACTGTTTTTT. Translation: CAITGLAGSGELFF.

This sequence joins TRBV6-5 and TRBJ2-1, with 12 positions matching TRBD2. This CDR3 is built from 16 residues. The V gene's germline CDR1 is MNHEY and CDR2 SVGAGI. V lost 8 bases to trimming and J lost 4 bases; unmatched junction nucleotides: 9. The CDR3 DNA is TGTGCCAGCGGGTACTCGGGACTAGCGGGTTACAATGAGCAGTTCTTC. Amino acids: CASGYSGLAGYNEQFF.